These 15 T cell receptor beta chains came from one sample sequenced in a study of cytomegalovirus exposure and HLA in healthy donors. With 60 Vbeta and 13 Jbeta primers, the PCR was carried out. The method was immunoSEQ multiplex PCR; TCRdb's version includes in-frame clones alone and lacks a portion of them. Altogether roughly 140,000 clones are present, about 88% being singletons, with the ten largest covering roughly 2.4%. The sequenced sample was PBMCs. Every receptor here comes from a woman between 18 and 29 years old in good health and CMV-seronegative.

CDR3: CAWSVGGSYNEQFF. The CDR3 DNA sequence: TGTGCCTGGAGTGTAGGCGGATCCTACAATGAGCAGTTCTTC. This chain joins TRBV30 and TRBJ2-1, with unresolved D. Germline assignment: CDR1 GTSNPN and CDR2 SVGIG (reference sequence). The CDR3 has 14 residues. Deletions cut 0 bases from V and 1 base from J, with 7 bases between.

Points on this clone: This CDR3 is also generated by other DNA sequences in the sample. The rearrangement joins TRBV7-2 to TRBJ2-1; the D is unclear. Trimming removed 4 bases at V and 6 bases at J, with 4 bases between. The germline V gene encodes CDR1 SGHTA and CDR2 FQGNSA. The CDR3 totals 11 residues. CDR3 bases: TGTGCCAGCAGCTCCCTCAATGAGCAGTTCTTC. Its protein product is CASSSLNEQFF. Complete variable domain (other parts from reference TRBV7-2 and TRBJ2-1): GAGVSQSPSNKVTEKGKDVELRCDPISGHTALYWYRQSLGQGLEFLIYFQGNSAPDKSGLPSDRFSAERTGGSVSTLTIQRTQQEDSAVYLCASSSLNEQFFGPGTRLTVL.

This rearrangement joins TRBV5-1 to TRBJ2-3; weak D call: TRBD2 (6 bases). Germline V gives CDR1 SGHRS, CDR2 YFSETQ. The CDR3 covers 13 residues. V lost 1 base and J 5 bases, leaving 8 bases between the germline ends. CDR3 DNA sequence: TGCGCCAGCAGCTTGTCCGGGGGAGATACGCAGTATTTT. Translation gives CASSLSGGDTQYF.

The chain has TRBV11-2 and TRBJ2-6; TRBD2 might be the D (5 bases). V gave up 8 bases and J gave up 2 bases, with 13 bases separating them. The CDR3 consists of 15 residues. Germline values: CDR1 SGHAT, CDR2 FQNNGV. The CDR3 bases are TGTGCCAGCCGAGGCCTGGGAGCTGGGGCCAACGTCCTGACTTTC. As protein: CASRGLGAGANVLTF.

The chain has TRBV5-4 and TRBJ2-7; D ambiguous. Per germline, CDR1 SGHNT and CDR2 YYREEE (reference sequence). The CDR3 is made up of 14 amino acids. Trimming shortened V by 0 bases and J by 2 bases, and 9 bases separated the two germline ends. CDR3 sequence reads: CASSLAVPPYEQYF. CDR3 coding DNA: TGTGCCAGCAGCTTGGCAGTACCCCCCTACGAGCAGTACTTC.

This chain joins TRBV6-5 and TRBJ1-5; possible D gene TRBD1, 5 bases. Per the germline V gene, CDR1 is MNHEY and CDR2 is SVGAGI. Trimming removed 6 bases from V and 5 bases from J, with 17 bases in between. The CDR3 runs to 15 residues. DNA of the CDR3: TGTGCCAGCAGCATCTCCGGGACTGAGGATCAGCCCCAGCATTTT. Its protein is CASSISGTEDQPQHF.

This clone is labeled medium-sized. The genes are TRBV6-4 and TRBJ1-5, with 9 nucleotides matching TRBD1. Germline CDR1 reads MRHNA; CDR2 reads SNTAGT. Trimming removed 5 bases from V and 5 bases from J; junction bases left unmatched: 10. This CDR3 spans 16 amino acids. The CDR3 DNA reads as TGTGCCAGCAGTTTAGAACAGGGGGCGGGGGATCAGCCCCAGCATTTT. Its protein product is CASSLEQGAGDQPQHF.

This sequence joins TRBV7-2 and TRBJ2-1, with D uncertain. The CDR3 runs to 14 residues. Per germline, CDR1 SGHTA and CDR2 FQGNSA. V was cut by 8 bases and J by 2 bases, with 13 bases left in between. This CDR3 is CASSAARTYNEQFF. CDR3 coding DNA: TGTGCCAGCTCGGCAGCGCGTACCTACAATGAGCAGTTCTTC.

This chain connects TRBV5-1 to TRBJ2-5; TRBD2 aligns across 11 bases. V dropped 2 bases and J dropped 11; count of bases not matched to a gene: 11. The CDR3 contains 15 residues. Per germline, CDR1 SGHRS and CDR2 YFSETQ. The CDR3 protein is CASSFSGRAGVEQYF. Written as DNA, the CDR3 is TGCGCCAGCAGCTTTAGCGGGAGGGCCGGGGTAGAGCAGTACTTC. Drawing the rest from reference TRBV5-1 and TRBJ2-5, the complete variable domain is KAGVTQTPRYLIKTRGQQVTLSCSPISGHRSVSWYQQTPGQGLQFLFEYFSETQRNKGNFPGRFSGRQFSNSRSEMNVSTLELGDSALYLCASSFSGRAGVEQYFGPGTRLLVL.

DNA for the CDR3: TGTGCCAGCAGCGCCACAGGGGATTCACCCCTCCACTTT. Translating gives CASSATGDSPLHF. V and J are TRBV7-9 and TRBJ1-6; TRBD1 agrees at 7 bases. Germline CDR1 SEHNR, CDR2 FQNEAQ (reference sequence). The CDR3 is 13 amino acids. J lost 8 bases, V lost 5 bases, and 3 bases had no gene match.

The chain employs TRBV13 and TRBJ2-1; 9 bases are a match to TRBD2. Germline-derived CDR1 and CDR2 are PRHDT and FYEKMQ (reference sequence). V shed 5 bases and J 4 bases; nucleotides not matched to a gene: 3. The CDR3 runs 14 residues. The CDR3 here is CASSRGLAYNEQFF. CDR3 DNA: TGTGCCAGCAGCCGAGGACTAGCGTACAATGAGCAGTTCTTC.

This chain uses TRBV5-1 with TRBJ2-3; 7 nucleotides match TRBD1. The junction had 14 bases not matched to a gene; V was cut back by 0 bases and J by 4 bases. Germline V gene sequence: CDR1 SGHRS, CDR2 YFSETQ. This CDR3 spans 18 amino acids. The CDR3 loop is CASSLVPGGSIVADTQYF. CDR3 in DNA: TGCGCCAGCAGCTTGGTCCCAGGGGGTTCAATCGTCGCAGATACGCAGTATTTT.

The chain recombines TRBV7-2 with TRBJ2-5, with 13 bases fitting TRBD2. There are 15 residues in the CDR3. The V segment lost 7 bases and the J segment 3 bases; nucleotides outside the gene matches: 5. Germline V gene sequence: CDR1 SGHTA, CDR2 FQGNSA. The CDR3 nucleotides are TGTGCCAGCATGACTAGCGGGAGGATGGAAGAGACCCAGTACTTC. Translation: CASMTSGRMEETQYF.

CDR3 protein: CASRAGSGYEQYF. In nucleotides, the CDR3 is TGTGCCAGCAGAGCAGGGTCTGGGTACGAGCAGTACTTC. The J gene is TRBJ2-7, the V gene TRBV25-1; the D gene is possibly TRBD1 (5 bases). Trimming shortened V by 6 bases and J by 4 bases, and 13 bases separated the two germline ends. The length of the CDR3 is 13 residues. Germline V gene data show CDR1 as MGHDK and CDR2 as SYGVNS.

This clone was observed a handful of times. This chain uses TRBV2 with TRBJ2-2, with D perhaps matching TRBD2 (7 bases). Trimming left V 3 bases short and J 7 bases short, with 12 bases between. The CDR3 spans 14 residues. Germline V gene sequence: CDR1 SNHLY, CDR2 FYNNEI. The CDR3 spells CASSEGGRGGELFF. The CDR3 DNA reads as TGTGCCAGCAGTGAGGGGGGGCGAGGCGGGGAGCTGTTTTTT.